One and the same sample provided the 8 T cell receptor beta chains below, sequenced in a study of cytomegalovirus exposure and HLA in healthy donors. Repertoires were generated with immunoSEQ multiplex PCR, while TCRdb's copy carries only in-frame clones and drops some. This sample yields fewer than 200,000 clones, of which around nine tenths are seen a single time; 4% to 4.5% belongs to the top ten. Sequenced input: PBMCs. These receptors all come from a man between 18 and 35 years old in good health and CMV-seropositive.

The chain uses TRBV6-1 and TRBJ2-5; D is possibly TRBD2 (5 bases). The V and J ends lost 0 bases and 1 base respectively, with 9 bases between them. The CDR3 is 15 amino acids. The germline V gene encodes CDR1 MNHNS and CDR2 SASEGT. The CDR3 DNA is TGTGCCAGCAGTGAAGCGCCGGGAAGCCAAGAGACCCAGTACTTC. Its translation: CASSEAPGSQETQYF.

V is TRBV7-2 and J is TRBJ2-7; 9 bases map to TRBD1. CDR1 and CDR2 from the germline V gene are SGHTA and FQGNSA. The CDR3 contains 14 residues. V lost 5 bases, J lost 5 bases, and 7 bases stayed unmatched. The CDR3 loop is CASSPGTGPDEQYF. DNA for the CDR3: TGTGCCAGCAGCCCTGGGACAGGGCCCGACGAGCAGTACTTC.

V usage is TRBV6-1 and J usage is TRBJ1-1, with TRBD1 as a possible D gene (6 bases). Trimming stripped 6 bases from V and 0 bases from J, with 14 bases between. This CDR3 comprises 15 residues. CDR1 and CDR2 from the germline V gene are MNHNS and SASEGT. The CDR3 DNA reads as TGTGCCAGCAGCCCCCAAGGGACAATGAACACTGAAGCTTTCTTT. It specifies CASSPQGTMNTEAFF.

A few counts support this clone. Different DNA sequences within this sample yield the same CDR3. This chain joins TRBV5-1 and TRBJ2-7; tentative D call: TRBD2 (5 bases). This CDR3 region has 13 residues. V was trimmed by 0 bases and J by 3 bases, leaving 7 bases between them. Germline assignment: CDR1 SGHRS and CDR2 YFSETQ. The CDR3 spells CASSLGEGYEQYF. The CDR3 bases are TGCGCCAGCAGCTTGGGTGAGGGCTACGAGCAGTACTTC.

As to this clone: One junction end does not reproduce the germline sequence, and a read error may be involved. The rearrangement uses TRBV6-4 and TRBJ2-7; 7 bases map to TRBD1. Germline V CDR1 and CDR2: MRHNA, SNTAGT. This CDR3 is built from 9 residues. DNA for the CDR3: TGTGCCAGGATTAAACGCAGGGGGTTC. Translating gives CARIKRRGF.

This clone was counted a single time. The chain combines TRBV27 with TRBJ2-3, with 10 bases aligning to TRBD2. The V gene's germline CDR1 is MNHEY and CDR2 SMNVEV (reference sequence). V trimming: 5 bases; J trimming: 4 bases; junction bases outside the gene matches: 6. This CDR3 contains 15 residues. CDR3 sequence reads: CASSLAGVGADTQYF. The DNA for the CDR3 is TGTGCCAGCAGTCTAGCGGGAGTTGGCGCAGATACGCAGTATTTT.

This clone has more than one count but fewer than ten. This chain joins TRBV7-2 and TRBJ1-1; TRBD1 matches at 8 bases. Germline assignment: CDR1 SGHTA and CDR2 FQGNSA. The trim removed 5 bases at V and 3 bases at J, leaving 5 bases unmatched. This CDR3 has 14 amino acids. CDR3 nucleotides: TGTGCCAGCAGCAGACAGGGGACCCACACTGAAGCTTTCTTT. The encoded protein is CASSRQGTHTEAFF.

DNA of the CDR3: TGTGCCAGCAGGGCGGAGCCAGATACGCAGTATTTT. Its translation: CASRAEPDTQYF. This chain uses TRBV6-5 with TRBJ2-3, with D hard to call. Germline CDR1 and CDR2: MNHEY and SVGAGI. The CDR3 is made up of 12 amino acids. Trimming shortened V by 6 bases and J by 4 bases, and 8 bases separated the two germline ends.